The TCR beta chain described here comes from a study of cytomegalovirus exposure and HLA in healthy donors. The PCR made use of 60 Vbeta and 13 Jbeta primers. Assay: immunoSEQ multiplex PCR; the TCRdb copy retains only in-frame clones and omits some. The sample has 120,000 to 150,000 clones, approximately 78% seen once. The CDR3 covers 16 residues. Germline V CDR1 and CDR2: SGHTA, FQGNSA. With 0 bases clipped from V and 7 bases from J, the junction kept 7 bases outside the gene matches. What was sequenced was PBMCs. The chain links TRBV7-2 to TRBJ1-4; 8 bases line up with TRBD1. This receptor was identified in a man in his forties in good health and CMV-seropositive. CDR3 sequence (DNA): TGTGCCAGCAGCTTAGCTGGGGCAGGGGGCCTTGAAAAACTGTTTTTT. It specifies CASSLAGAGGLEKLFF. The full variable domain, completed using reference TRBV7-2 and TRBJ1-4, is GAGVSQSPSNKVTEKGKDVELRCDPISGHTALYWYRQSLGQGLEFLIYFQGNSAPDKSGLPSDRFSAERTGGSVSTLTIQRTQQEDSAVYLCASSLAGAGGLEKLFFGSGTQLSVL.